Presented here are 12 T cell receptor beta chains from one specimen sequenced in a study of blood T cell repertoires in COVID-19. The data were produced by immunoSEQ multiplex PCR, yet TCRdb's version contains in-frame clones alone and is incomplete. The table includes 30,000 to 45,000 clones, around 80% detected once. What was sequenced was peripheral blood. Every receptor here comes from a man aged 55 to 70 with acute or convalescent COVID-19.

The CDR3 loop reads CASSPPGTGWVGSGANVLTF. CDR3 nucleotide sequence: TGTGCCAGCAGTCCACCCGGGACAGGGTGGGTAGGCTCTGGGGCCAACGTCCTGACTTTC. The gene calls are TRBV6-2 or TRBV6-3 and TRBJ2-6, with 9 positions matching TRBD1. The CDR3 extends over 20 amino acids. The V segment lost 5 bases and the J segment 0 bases; nucleotides outside the gene matches: 14. The germline gives CDR1 MNHEY, CDR2 SVGEGT.

The V gene is TRBV4-3, the J gene TRBJ2-1, with a possible D match to TRBD2 (6 bases). V lost 1 base and J 6 bases, leaving 10 bases between the germline ends. CDR3 length: 14 amino acids. Germline V gene data show CDR1 as LGHNA and CDR2 as YSLEER. The CDR3 here is CASSQAGLPNEQFF. Here the CDR3 DNA reads TGCGCCAGCAGCCAAGCGGGACTCCCCAATGAGCAGTTCTTC.

This chain joins TRBV9 and TRBJ2-7; perhaps TRBD1 as D (6 bases). Looked up from germline, CDR1 is SGDLS and CDR2 is YYNGEE. V was clipped by 4 bases and J by 2 bases, with 16 bases between them. The CDR3 has 15 residues. This CDR3 is CASSPYQGTTYEQYF. In nucleotides, the CDR3 is TGTGCCAGCAGCCCATATCAGGGGACGACCTACGAGCAGTACTTC.

The chain employs TRBV5-1 and TRBJ2-1; 10 positions agree with TRBD2. This CDR3 contains 14 residues. The germline V gene has CDR1 SGHRS and CDR2 YFSETQ. With 4 bases clipped from V and 8 bases from J, the junction kept 6 bases outside the gene matches. The chain's CDR3 is CASSPGTSEYEQFF. CDR3 in DNA: TGCGCCAGCAGCCCCGGGACTAGCGAGTATGAGCAGTTCTTC.

As regards this clone: This same CDR3 is encoded by further DNA sequences in the sample. V usage is TRBV27 and J usage is TRBJ2-6; 12 positions match TRBD1. The CDR3 has 18 amino acids. V dropped 8 bases and J dropped 3; count of bases not matched to a gene: 11. Germline V gene data show CDR1 as MNHEY and CDR2 as SMNVEV (reference sequence). As DNA, the CDR3 is TGTGCCAGCCAAAGATGGGGGACAGGGGGCGGTGGGGCCAACGTCCTGACTTTC. Amino acid sequence: CASQRWGTGGGGANVLTF.

The rearrangement joins TRBV11-1 to TRBJ2-7, with TRBD2 matching over 9 bases. Germline CDR1 and CDR2: SGHAT and FQDESV (reference sequence). The CDR3 covers 16 residues. The J segment lost 1 base and the V segment lost 5 bases, leaving 9 bases of the junction unmatched. CDR3 DNA: TGTGCCAGCAGCACGATTACTAGCGGGCATTCCTACGAGCAGTACTTC. Translating it yields CASSTITSGHSYEQYF.

The chain has TRBV11-3 and TRBJ2-2, with 9 bases lining up with TRBD1. Germline assignment: CDR1 SGHNT and CDR2 YENEEA. The CDR3 consists of 16 residues. V lost 5 bases to trimming and J lost 3 bases; unmatched junction nucleotides: 7. The CDR3 DNA sequence: TGTGCCAGCAGCGGGGCCCGGACAGGGGACACCGGGGAGCTGTTTTTT. Its translation: CASSGARTGDTGELFF. The full variable domain, its missing parts supplied by reference TRBV11-3 and TRBJ2-2, is EAGVVQSPRYKIIEKKQPVAFWCNPISGHNTLYWYLQNLGQGPELLIRYENEEAVDDSQLPKDRFSAERLKGVDSTLKIQPAELGDSAVYLCASSGARTGDTGELFFGEGSRLTVL.

The V call is TRBV6-5, the J call TRBJ1-5; no reliable D call. The germline gives CDR1 MNHEY, CDR2 SVGAGI. CDR3 length equals 13 residues. Trimming took 6 bases from V and 1 from J, leaving 7 bases between them. The CDR3 is CASSSSSNQPQHF. The DNA for the CDR3 is TGTGCCAGCAGCTCTTCCAGCAATCAGCCCCAGCATTTT.

The chain carries TRBV10-3 and TRBJ2-1; 11 bases line up with TRBD1. The germline V gene encodes CDR1 ENHRY and CDR2 SYGVKD. The CDR3 runs 14 residues. J gave up 4 bases and V 7 bases, and 3 bases lay outside the gene matches. The CDR3 sequence is CAIKDRGRYNEQFF. CDR3 bases: TGTGCCATCAAGGACAGGGGGCGTTACAATGAGCAGTTCTTC.

CDR3 region: CASSQGLAEETQYF. The CDR3 nucleotides are TGCGCCAGCAGCCAAGGGCTAGCTGAGGAGACCCAGTACTTC. The chain joins TRBV4-1 to TRBJ2-5; possibly TRBD2 for D (5 bases). The CDR3 is made up of 14 amino acids. The germline CDR1 and CDR2 sequences are MGHRA and YSYEKL. Trimming pared 1 base from V and 5 bases from J, leaving 11 bases between.

The chain uses TRBV6-1 and TRBJ1-2, with TRBD1 as a possible D gene (5 bases). This CDR3 contains 17 residues. V was shortened by 3 bases and J by 0 bases, with 17 bases between the two germline ends. From germline, CDR1 is MNHNS and CDR2 SASEGT. The CDR3 sequence: CASSDTGRRATNYGYTF. The CDR3 DNA reads TGTGCCAGCAGTGACACAGGTAGGAGAGCAACTAACTATGGCTACACCTTC.

The chain uses TRBV2 and TRBJ2-2, with TRBD1 matching over 8 bases. The germline gives CDR1 SNHLY, CDR2 FYNNEI. V lost 11 bases, J lost 8 bases, and 7 bases stayed unmatched. The CDR3 consists of 12 residues. The CDR3 DNA reads TGTGCCTCCGGACAGGGTACGGGGGAGCTGTTTTTT. Encoded protein: CASGQGTGELFF.